The 18 T cell receptor beta chains reported below all come from one sample, sequenced in a study. TCRdb analysed the 5' RACE reads with MiXCR anew, one entry per CDR3 protein. The data hold about 50,000 distinct CDR3 sequences, with approximately 17% observed a single time. The sample was naive CD4+ T cells sorted from blood. Subset in this sample: naive CD4+ T cells, CD4+CD45RA+CD25-. The origin of the receptors is a female donor with breast cancer.

This chain links TRBV28 with TRBJ1-1; 9 nucleotides line up with TRBD1. This CDR3 has 15 amino acids. J gave up 6 bases and V 6 bases, and 11 bases lay outside the gene matches. Germline V gene lookup returns CDR1 MDHEN and CDR2 SYDVKM. CDR3 protein: CASRKGTGKYAEAFF. Written as DNA, the CDR3 is TGTGCCAGCAGAAAAGGGACAGGGAAGTACGCTGAAGCTTTCTTT.

This clonotype was seen repeatedly, ten times or more. The chain recombines TRBV5-1 with TRBJ2-3; TRBD2 matches at 7 bases. Germline V CDR1 and CDR2: SGHRS, YFSETQ. V lost 4 bases and J lost 6; bases outside the gene matches: 11. The length of the CDR3 is 15 residues. The CDR3 DNA reads TGCGCCAGCAGCACAATAGCGGGCGACTTTGATACGCAGTATTTT. This gives the protein CASSTIAGDFDTQYF. Based on the CDR3 plus reference TRBV5-1 and TRBJ2-3, the full variable domain is KAGVTQTPRYLIKTRGQQVTLSCSPISGHRSVSWYQQTPGQGLQFLFEYFSETQRNKGNFPGRFSGRQFSNSRSEMNVSTLELGDSALYLCASSTIAGDFDTQYFGPGTRLTVL.

This clonotype occurred many times. V gene TRBV20-1 combines with J gene TRBJ1-6, with D tentatively TRBD1 (6 bases). Germline lookup yields CDR1 DFQATT and CDR2 SNEGSKA (reference sequence). The CDR3 runs 15 residues. Trimming cost V 6 bases and J 4 bases, with 16 bases left between them. The CDR3 bases are TGCAGTGCCCGAGGGGGGGGTATTTATAATTCACCCCTCCACTTT. Its protein product is CSARGGGIYNSPLHF.

V usage is TRBV5-1 and J usage is TRBJ1-6; no reliable D call. Trimming removed 4 bases at V and 0 bases at J, with 17 bases between. Germline CDR1 is SGHRS and CDR2 is YFSETQ. The CDR3 sequence is 18 residues long. The CDR3 is CASSAFGPTSSYNSPLHF. CDR3 coding DNA: TGCGCCAGCAGCGCCTTCGGACCTACGAGCTCCTATAATTCACCCCTCCACTTT. The variable domain in full, completed from reference TRBV5-1 and TRBJ1-6, reads KAGVTQTPRYLIKTRGQQVTLSCSPISGHRSVSWYQQTPGQGLQFLFEYFSETQRNKGNFPGRFSGRQFSNSRSEMNVSTLELGDSALYLCASSAFGPTSSYNSPLHFGNGTRLTVT.

A word on this clonotype: With a much larger clone just one base away, this may be a read error. The CDR3 end shows no conserved phenylalanine or tryptophan, and so a read error is likely. The chain employs TRBV12-3 or TRBV12-4 and TRBJ1-1, with D tentatively TRBD1 (5 bases). The V and J ends lost 5 bases and 3 bases respectively, with 10 bases between them. This CDR3 spans 13 amino acids. This CDR3 reads CASSRRGHTEAFL. Here the CDR3 DNA reads TGTGCCAGCAGTCGGAGGGGCCACACTGAAGCTTTCCTT.

A few counts support this clonotype. The gene calls are TRBV5-1 and TRBJ2-1, with unresolved D. The V end lost 0 bases, the J end lost 7 bases, and 8 bases lay between the germline ends. This CDR3 has 13 residues. Germline V gene sequence: CDR1 SGHRS, CDR2 YFSETQ. In DNA, the CDR3 is TGCGCCAGCAGCTTGGGGCAGATGAATGAGCAGTTCTTC. Its translation: CASSLGQMNEQFF.

This clonotype was found a few times. In nucleotides, the CDR3 is TGTGCCGCGGGGGCAGGGGGCACGGAGACCCAGTACTTC. This sequence encodes CAAGAGGTETQYF. The chain joins TRBV7-2 to TRBJ2-5, with D perhaps matching TRBD1 (8 bases). The CDR3 length is 13 residues. Trimming shortened V by 11 bases and J by 5 bases, and 18 bases separated the two germline ends. Germline V gene lookup returns CDR1 SGHTA and CDR2 FQGNSA.

The chain recombines TRBV6-6 with TRBJ2-7; TRBD2 might be the D (6 bases). V lost 5 bases, J lost 2 bases, and 28 bases lay in between. Germline assignment: CDR1 MNHNY and CDR2 SVGAGI (reference sequence). The CDR3 loop spans 19 amino acids. This CDR3 is CASSQSGLSAQLFAYEQYF. CDR3 nucleotides: TGTGCCAGCAGTCAATCGGGACTCTCGGCGCAGTTATTCGCCTACGAGCAGTACTTC.

As for this clonotype: A read error may explain this, as a much larger clone is one base away. The V and J genes are TRBV29-1 and TRBJ2-7; D unresolved. CDR1 and CDR2 (germline): SQVTM, ANQGSEA. Trimming pared 4 bases from V and 3 bases from J, leaving 7 bases between. This CDR3 spans 11 amino acids. CDR3 sequence reads: CSVGGIYEQYF. The DNA of the CDR3 is TGCAGCGTTGGTGGTATCTACGAGCAGTACTTC.

This clonotype occurred many times. The rearrangement uses TRBV5-1 and TRBJ1-1; a weak D match, TRBD1 (6 bases). V was pared by 0 bases and J by 4 bases, with 10 bases between. The length of the CDR3 is 14 residues. Germline-derived CDR1 and CDR2 are SGHRS and YFSETQ. CDR3 sequence reads: CASSLEGGGTEAFF. In DNA, the CDR3 is TGCGCCAGCAGCTTGGAGGGGGGCGGCACTGAAGCTTTCTTT.

Ten or more counts support this clonotype. This rearrangement joins TRBV12-3 or TRBV12-4 to TRBJ1-2; D might be TRBD1 (6 bases). The V gene lost 6 bases and the J gene lost 0 bases, with 14 bases spanning the gap. The length of the CDR3 is 15 residues. The CDR3 nucleotides read TGTGCCAGCAGACGGGACACCTACTCTAACTATGGCTACACCTTC. Protein: CASRRDTYSNYGYTF.

Notes on this clonotype: This could be a read error, since a much larger clone is one nucleotide away. This chain connects TRBV6-5 to TRBJ1-2; possibly TRBD1 for D (5 bases). CDR3 length equals 13 residues. Trimming cost V 8 bases and J 6 bases, with 16 bases left between them. Germline assignment: CDR1 MNHEY and CDR2 SVGAGI. For the CDR3, the DNA is TGTGCCAGCCTTGCGGGACGGATCCATGGCTACACCTTC. It translates to CASLAGRIHGYTF.

This clonotype was found a few times. The V and J genes are TRBV9 and TRBJ1-1; D uncertain. Germline lookup yields CDR1 SGDLS and CDR2 YYNGEE. This CDR3 region has 14 residues. V lost 4 bases and J lost 1, with 11 bases in between. CDR3 amino acids: CASSLRGSNTEAFF. DNA for the CDR3: TGTGCCAGCAGCCTTCGTGGTTCGAACACTGAAGCTTTCTTT.

The genes are TRBV2 and TRBJ2-3; 10 bases align to TRBD2. This CDR3 contains 17 residues. Germline values: CDR1 SNHLY, CDR2 FYNNEI. Trimming took 6 bases from V and 2 from J; bases not matched to a gene: 11. CDR3 bases: TGTGCCAGCAGAGCGCCAGGACTAGCGGAGATCACAGATACGCAGTATTTT. Translating gives CASRAPGLAEITDTQYF.

This clonotype was picked up a small number of times. The chain joins TRBV29-1 to TRBJ2-3; D call uncertain. Trimming stripped 1 base from V and 4 bases from J, with 6 bases between. The germline CDR1 and CDR2 sequences are SQVTM and ANQGSEA. The CDR3 contains 12 residues. In DNA form, the CDR3 reads TGCAGCGTTGAAGGACCCTCAGATACGCAGTATTTT. It encodes CSVEGPSDTQYF.

This clonotype was counted at least ten times. The DNA for the CDR3 is TGTGCCAGCAGCTTGGTGGGTAGATCGGAGACCCAGTACTTC. Translating gives CASSLVGRSETQYF. The gene calls are TRBV7-8 and TRBJ2-5; D ambiguous. Germline V lookup: CDR1 SGHVS, CDR2 FQNEAQ. This CDR3 contains 14 residues. Trimming took off 3 bases at V and 5 bases at J, with 13 bases between the two ends.

This chain joins TRBV2 and TRBJ2-1, with TRBD2 matching over 12 bases. Germline loops: CDR1 SNHLY, CDR2 FYNNEI. This CDR3 is built from 14 residues. V was clipped by 6 bases and J by 4 bases; unmatched bases: 1. The CDR3: CASSGLAGYNEQFF. The CDR3 DNA follows: TGTGCCAGCAGCGGACTAGCGGGATACAATGAGCAGTTCTTC.

The sample holds many counts of this clonotype. This chain uses TRBV12-3 or TRBV12-4 with TRBJ2-5, with D possibly TRBD1 on 6 matching bases. V was cut by 7 bases and J by 1 base, with 16 bases left in between. The CDR3 loop spans 15 amino acids. The DNA for the CDR3 is TGTGCCAGCACACCACAGGGAACCTTCCAAGAGACCCAGTACTTC. Amino acids: CASTPQGTFQETQYF.